Included here is one T cell receptor beta chain sequence, with context. Antigen unknown. Germline V CDR1 and CDR2: MGHRA, YSYEKL. V gave up 0 bases and J gave up 6 bases; unmatched junction bases: 8. This CDR3 has 16 amino acids. This record comes from a study of T cell responses to AZD1222 COVID-19 vaccine. General study findings and limits: No repertoire was sampled before or during the peak T cell response, only after it. Among spike-specific TCRs, nearly half reportedly target unmutated variant regions. Clonal diversity may have been underestimated, and the donors were mostly white British, with more females than males.

Assay used: immunoSEQ multiplex PCR; TCRdb lists only in-frame clones, some missing. The data show approximately 130,000 clones, with 80% to 95% seen just once and around 0.96% held by the top ten. This TCR was sampled from an adult in good health. The input for sequencing was peripheral blood, taken on day 0 of AZD1222 vaccination. The genes are TRBV4-1 and TRBJ2-7; 10 bases line up with TRBD2. This chain's CDR3 is CASSQEGSGRGREQYF. The CDR3 nucleotides are TGCGCCAGCAGCCAAGAGGGCAGCGGGAGGGGTCGCGAGCAGTACTTC.